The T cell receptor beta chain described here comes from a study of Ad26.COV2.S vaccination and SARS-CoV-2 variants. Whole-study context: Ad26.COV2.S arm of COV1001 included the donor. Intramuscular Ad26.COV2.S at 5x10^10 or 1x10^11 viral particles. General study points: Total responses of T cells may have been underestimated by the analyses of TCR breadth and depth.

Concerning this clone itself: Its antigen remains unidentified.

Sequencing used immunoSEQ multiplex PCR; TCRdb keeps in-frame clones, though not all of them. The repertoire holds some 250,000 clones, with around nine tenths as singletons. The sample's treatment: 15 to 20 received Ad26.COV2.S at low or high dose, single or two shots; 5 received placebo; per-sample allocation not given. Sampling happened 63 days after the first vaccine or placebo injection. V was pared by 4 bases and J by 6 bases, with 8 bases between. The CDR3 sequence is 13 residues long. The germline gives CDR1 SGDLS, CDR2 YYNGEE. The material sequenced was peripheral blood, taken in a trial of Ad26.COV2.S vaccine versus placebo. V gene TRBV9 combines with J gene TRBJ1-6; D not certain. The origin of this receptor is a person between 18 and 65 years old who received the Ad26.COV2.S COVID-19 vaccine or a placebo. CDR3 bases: TGTGCCAGCAGCCTACACCCTAATTCACCCCTCCACTTT. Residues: CASSLHPNSPLHF.